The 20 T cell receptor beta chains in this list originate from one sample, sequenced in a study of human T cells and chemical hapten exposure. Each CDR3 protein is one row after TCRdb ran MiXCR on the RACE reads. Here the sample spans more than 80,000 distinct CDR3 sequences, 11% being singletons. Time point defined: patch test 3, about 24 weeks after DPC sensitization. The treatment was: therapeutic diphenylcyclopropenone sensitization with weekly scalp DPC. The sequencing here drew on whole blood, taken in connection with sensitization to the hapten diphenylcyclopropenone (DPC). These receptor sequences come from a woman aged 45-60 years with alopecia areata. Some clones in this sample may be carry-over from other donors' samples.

The CDR3 DNA is TGTGCCAGCTCACCGTTTACAGGGGTTTCGGACAAAAACATTCAGTACTTC. Amino acids: CASSPFTGVSDKNIQYF. The rearrangement uses TRBV18 and TRBJ2-4, with 7 bases that match TRBD1. The CDR3 is 17 amino acids. Germline V gene data show CDR1 as KGHSH and CDR2 as LQKENI. The ends lost 3 bases at V and 3 bases at J; junction bases unmatched: 11.

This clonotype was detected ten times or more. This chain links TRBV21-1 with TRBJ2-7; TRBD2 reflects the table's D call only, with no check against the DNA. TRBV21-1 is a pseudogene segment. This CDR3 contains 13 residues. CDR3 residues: CASASPTTCEQYF. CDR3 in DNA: TGTGCCAGCGCTAGCCCCACGACATGCGAGCAGTACTTC.

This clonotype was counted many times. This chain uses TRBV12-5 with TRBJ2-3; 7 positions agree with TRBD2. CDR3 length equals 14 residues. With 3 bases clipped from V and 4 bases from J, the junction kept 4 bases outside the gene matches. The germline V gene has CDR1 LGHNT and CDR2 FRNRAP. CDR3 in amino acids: CASGFQGGADTQYF. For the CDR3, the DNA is TGTGCTAGTGGTTTCCAGGGAGGGGCAGATACGCAGTATTTT.

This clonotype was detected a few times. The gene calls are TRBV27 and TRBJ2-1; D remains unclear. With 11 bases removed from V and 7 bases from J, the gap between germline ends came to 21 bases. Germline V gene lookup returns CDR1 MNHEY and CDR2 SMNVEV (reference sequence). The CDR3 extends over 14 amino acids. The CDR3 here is CASTYDPRRNEQFF. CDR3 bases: TGTGCCTCCACCTATGATCCTAGAAGGAATGAGCAGTTCTTC.

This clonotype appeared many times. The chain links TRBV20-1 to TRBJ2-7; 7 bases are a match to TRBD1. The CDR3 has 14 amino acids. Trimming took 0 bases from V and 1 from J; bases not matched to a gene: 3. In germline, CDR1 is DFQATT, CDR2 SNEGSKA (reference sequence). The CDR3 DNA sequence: TGCAGTGCTAGAGAGAGGGGGCGATCCTACGAGCAGTACTTC. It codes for CSARERGRSYEQYF.

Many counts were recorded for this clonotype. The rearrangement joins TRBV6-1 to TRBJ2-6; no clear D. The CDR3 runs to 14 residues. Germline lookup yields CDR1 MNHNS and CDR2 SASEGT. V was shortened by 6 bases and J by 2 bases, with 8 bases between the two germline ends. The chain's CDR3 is CASSHSPGANVLTF. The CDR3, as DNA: TGTGCCAGCAGCCATTCCCCTGGGGCCAACGTCCTGACTTTC.

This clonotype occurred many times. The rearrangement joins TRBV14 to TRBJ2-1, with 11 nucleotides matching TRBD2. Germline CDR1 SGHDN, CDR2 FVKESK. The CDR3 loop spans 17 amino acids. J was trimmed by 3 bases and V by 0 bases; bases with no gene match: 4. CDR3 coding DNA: TGTGCCAGCAGCCAAGATCGGGGACTAGCGGACTACAATGAGCAGTTCTTC. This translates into CASSQDRGLADYNEQFF.

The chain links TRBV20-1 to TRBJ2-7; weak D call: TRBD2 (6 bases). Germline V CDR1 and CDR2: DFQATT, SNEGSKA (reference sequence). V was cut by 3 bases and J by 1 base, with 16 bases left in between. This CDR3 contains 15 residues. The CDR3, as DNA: TGCAGTGCTAGGGCCCCAGCGGGCGGATCCTACGAGCAGTACTTC. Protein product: CSARAPAGGSYEQYF.

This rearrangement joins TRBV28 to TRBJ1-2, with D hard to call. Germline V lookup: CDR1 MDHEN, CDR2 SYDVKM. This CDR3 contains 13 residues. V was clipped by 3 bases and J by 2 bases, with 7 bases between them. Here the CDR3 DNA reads TGTGCCAGCAGTTTTAAAGGAAACTATGGCTACACCTTC. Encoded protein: CASSFKGNYGYTF.

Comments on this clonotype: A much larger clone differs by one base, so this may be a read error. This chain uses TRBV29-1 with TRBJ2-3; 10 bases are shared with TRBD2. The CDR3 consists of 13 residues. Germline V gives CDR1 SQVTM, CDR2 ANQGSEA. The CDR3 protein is CSVSSSGRDMQYF. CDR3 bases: TGCAGCGTTAGTTCCAGCGGGAGGGATATGCAGTATTTT.

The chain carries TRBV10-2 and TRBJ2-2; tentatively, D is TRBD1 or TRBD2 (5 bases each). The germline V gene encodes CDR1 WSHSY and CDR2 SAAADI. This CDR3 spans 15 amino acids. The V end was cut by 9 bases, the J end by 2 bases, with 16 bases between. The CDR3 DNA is TGCGCCAGTAGAGTGGGACCACTAAACACCGGGGAGCTGTTTTTT. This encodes CASRVGPLNTGELFF.

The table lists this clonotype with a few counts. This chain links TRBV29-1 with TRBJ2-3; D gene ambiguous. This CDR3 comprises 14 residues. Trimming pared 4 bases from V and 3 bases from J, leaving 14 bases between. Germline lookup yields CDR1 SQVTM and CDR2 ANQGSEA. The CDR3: CSVGEGMVTDTQYF. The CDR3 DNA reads TGCAGCGTTGGGGAAGGGATGGTTACAGATACGCAGTATTTT.

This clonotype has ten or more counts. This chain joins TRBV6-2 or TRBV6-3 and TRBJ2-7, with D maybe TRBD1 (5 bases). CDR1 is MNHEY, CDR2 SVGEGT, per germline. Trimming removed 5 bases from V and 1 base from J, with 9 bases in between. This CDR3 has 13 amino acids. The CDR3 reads CASSLYRSYEQYF. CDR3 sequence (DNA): TGTGCCAGCAGTCTTTACAGGTCCTACGAGCAGTACTTC.

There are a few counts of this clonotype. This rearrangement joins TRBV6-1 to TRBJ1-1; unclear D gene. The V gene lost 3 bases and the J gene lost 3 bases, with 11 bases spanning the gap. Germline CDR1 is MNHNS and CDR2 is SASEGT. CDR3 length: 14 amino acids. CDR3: CASSDEGRDTEAFF. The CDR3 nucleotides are TGTGCCAGCAGTGATGAAGGGCGAGACACTGAAGCTTTCTTT.

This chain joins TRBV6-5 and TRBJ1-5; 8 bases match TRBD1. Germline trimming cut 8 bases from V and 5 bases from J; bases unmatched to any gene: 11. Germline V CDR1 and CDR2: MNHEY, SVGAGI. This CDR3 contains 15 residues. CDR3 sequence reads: CASGQVGQGDQPQHF. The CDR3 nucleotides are TGTGCCAGCGGCCAGGTTGGACAGGGAGATCAGCCCCAGCATTTT.

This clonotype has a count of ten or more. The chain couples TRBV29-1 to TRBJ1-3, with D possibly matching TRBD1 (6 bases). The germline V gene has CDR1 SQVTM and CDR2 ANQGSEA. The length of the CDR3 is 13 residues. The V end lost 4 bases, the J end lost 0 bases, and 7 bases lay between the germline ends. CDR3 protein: CSVGGGSGNTIYF. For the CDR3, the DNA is TGCAGCGTTGGAGGGGGCTCTGGAAACACCATATATTTT.

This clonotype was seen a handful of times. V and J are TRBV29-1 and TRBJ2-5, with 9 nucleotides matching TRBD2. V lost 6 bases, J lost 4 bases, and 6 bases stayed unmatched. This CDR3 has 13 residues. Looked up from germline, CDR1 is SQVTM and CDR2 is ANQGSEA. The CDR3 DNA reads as TGCAGCGTGCGGGAGGGACCAAGAGAGACCCAGTACTTC. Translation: CSVREGPRETQYF.

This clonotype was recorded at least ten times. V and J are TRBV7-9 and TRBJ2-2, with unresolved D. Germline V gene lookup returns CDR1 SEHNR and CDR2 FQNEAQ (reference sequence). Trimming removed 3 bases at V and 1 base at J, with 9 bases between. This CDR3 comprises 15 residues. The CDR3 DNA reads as TGTGCCAGCAGCTTGCTGACTTTGAACACCGGGGAGCTGTTTTTT. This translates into CASSLLTLNTGELFF.

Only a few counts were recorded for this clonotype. CDR3 residues: CASSALGDPLSYEQYF. The CDR3 DNA follows: TGTGCCAGCAGCGCATTGGGGGACCCGCTTTCCTACGAGCAGTACTTC. The chain couples TRBV7-9 to TRBJ2-7; D may correspond to TRBD1 or TRBD2 (5 bases each). V was shortened by 5 bases and J by 1 base, with 18 bases between the two germline ends. The CDR3 extends over 16 amino acids. CDR1 SEHNR and CDR2 FQNEAQ come from the germline V gene (reference sequence).

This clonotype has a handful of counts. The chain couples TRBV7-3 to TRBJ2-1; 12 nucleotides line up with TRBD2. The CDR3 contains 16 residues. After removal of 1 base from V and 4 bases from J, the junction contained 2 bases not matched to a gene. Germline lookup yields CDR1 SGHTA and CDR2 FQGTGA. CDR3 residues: CASSLNLAGGYNEQFF. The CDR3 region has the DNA TGTGCCAGCAGCTTAAATCTAGCGGGAGGGTACAATGAGCAGTTCTTC.